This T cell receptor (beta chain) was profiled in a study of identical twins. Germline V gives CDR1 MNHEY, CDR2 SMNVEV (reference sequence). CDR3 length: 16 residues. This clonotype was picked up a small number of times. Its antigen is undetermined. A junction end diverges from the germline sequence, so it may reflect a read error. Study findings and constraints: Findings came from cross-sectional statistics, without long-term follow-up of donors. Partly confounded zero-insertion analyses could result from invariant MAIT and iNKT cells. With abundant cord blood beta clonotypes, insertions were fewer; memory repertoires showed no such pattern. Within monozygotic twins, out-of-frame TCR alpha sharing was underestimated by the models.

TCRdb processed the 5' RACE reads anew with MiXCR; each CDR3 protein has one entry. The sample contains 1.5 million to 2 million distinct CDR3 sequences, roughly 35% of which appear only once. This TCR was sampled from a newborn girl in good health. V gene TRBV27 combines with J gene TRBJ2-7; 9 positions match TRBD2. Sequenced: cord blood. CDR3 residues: CASSVSSGAPSYEQYF. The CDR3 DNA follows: TGTGCCAGCAGTGTATCTAGCGGGGCCCCCTCCTACGAGCAGTACTTC.